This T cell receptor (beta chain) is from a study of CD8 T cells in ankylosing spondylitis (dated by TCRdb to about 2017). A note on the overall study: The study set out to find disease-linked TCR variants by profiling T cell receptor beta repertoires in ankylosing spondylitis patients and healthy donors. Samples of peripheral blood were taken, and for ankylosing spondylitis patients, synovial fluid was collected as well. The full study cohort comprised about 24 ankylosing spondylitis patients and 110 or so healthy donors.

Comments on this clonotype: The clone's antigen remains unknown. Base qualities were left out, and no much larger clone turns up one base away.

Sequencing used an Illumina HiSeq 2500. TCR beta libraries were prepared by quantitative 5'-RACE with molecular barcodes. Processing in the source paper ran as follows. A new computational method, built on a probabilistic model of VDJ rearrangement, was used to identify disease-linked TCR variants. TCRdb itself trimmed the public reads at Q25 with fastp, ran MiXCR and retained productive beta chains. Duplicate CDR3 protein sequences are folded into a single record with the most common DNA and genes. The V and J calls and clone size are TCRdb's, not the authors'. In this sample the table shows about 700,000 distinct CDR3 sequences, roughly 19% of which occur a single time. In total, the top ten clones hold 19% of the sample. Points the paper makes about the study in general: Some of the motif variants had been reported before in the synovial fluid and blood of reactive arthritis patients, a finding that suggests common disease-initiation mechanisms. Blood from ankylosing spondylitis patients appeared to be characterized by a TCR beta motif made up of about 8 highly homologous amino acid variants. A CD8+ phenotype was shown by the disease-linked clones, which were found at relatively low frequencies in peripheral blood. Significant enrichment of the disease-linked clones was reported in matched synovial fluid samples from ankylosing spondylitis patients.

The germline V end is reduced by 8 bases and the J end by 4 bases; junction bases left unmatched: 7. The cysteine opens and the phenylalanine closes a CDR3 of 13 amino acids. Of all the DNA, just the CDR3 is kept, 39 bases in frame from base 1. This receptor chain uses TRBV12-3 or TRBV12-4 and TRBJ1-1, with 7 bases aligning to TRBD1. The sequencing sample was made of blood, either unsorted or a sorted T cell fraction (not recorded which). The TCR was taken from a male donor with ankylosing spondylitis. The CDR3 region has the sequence CASSRGPLTEAFF. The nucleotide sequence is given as TGTGCCAGCTCGAGGGGGCCTCTCACTGAAGCTTTCTTT.